What follows is one T cell receptor beta chain and its context. An end of the junction differs from the germline gene, which may be a read error. Primers used in a second PCR of about 6 to 12 cycles were a sample-barcoded 5' primer and a J-beta primer mix. TCRdb used MiXCR to reprocess the 5' RACE reads, holding one entry per CDR3 protein. The sample has about 1.6 million distinct CDR3 sequences, approximately 32% seen once. Looked up from germline, CDR1 is SGHAT and CDR2 is FQNNGV. The CDR3 is 13 residues long. The data derive from a study of blood T cells in healthy people across ages. Source material: blood. This chain connects TRBV11-2 to TRBJ2-7, with 10 positions matching TRBD2. This TCR came from a woman in her thirties in good health. The DNA of the CDR3 is TGTGCCAACAGCTCGAGGACTAGCGGAGCGAAGTACTTC. It encodes CANSSRTSGAKYF.